The entry that follows covers one T cell receptor beta chain sequence. The target antigen is unknown. TCRs were sequenced from a few patients responding to pembrolizumab. The data were obtained in a study of PD-1 blockade in mismatch repair-deficient tumors. The study, taken as a whole, reports: After pembrolizumab, tumor-resident clones rose rapidly, then generally contracted before radiologic responses.

Data came from immunoSEQ multiplex PCR; TCRdb stores just in-frame clones and leaves some out. The sample lists roughly 120,000 clones, almost 90% occurring once. The CDR3 is 15 amino acids. V lost 3 bases and J lost 4; bases outside the gene matches: 8. Germline-derived CDR1 and CDR2 are SGHAT and FQDESV (reference sequence). This chain joins TRBV11-1 and TRBJ2-5, with 7 nucleotides matching TRBD1. This clonotype originated in an adult with mismatch repair-deficient cancer. The sample here was peripheral blood, taken just over 70 weeks after starting pembrolizumab. CDR3 DNA sequence: TGTGCCAGCAGCTTGGGGGCGACAGGGCTAGAGACCCAGTACTTC. Its translation is CASSLGATGLETQYF.